The rows below give T cell receptor beta chains drawn from one sample of a study of molecular identifiers for immune sequencing clone quantification. TCRdb fed the PCR reads into MiXCR, producing one record per CDR3 protein. The table records around 470,000 distinct CDR3 sequences, about 25% of them present only once. Sequencing was carried out using naive CD8+ T cells from blood, with Jurkat cell RNA spiked in. The receptors derive from a human donor in good health. Some libraries in this study had Jurkat cell RNA spiked in. Each CDR3 is given with its conserved first and last residue. The D gene is left open where the match is weak. Expanded clones are given a class, and other clones once, few, many or no size at all.

TRBJ2-7,TRBD2,few,TRBV4-3,CASSQDWREGSYEQYF,TGCGCCAGCAGCCAAGATTGGCGGGAGGGCTCCTACGAGCAGTACTTC
TRBJ2-1,NA,NA,TRBV6-2/TRBV6-3,CASSSGTQRYNEQFF,TGTGCCAGCAGTTCCGGGACCCAAAGATACAATGAGCAGTTCTTC
TRBJ2-5,NA,few,TRBV12-5,CASGFDYGETQYF,TGTGCTAGTGGTTTTGACTACGGGGAGACCCAGTACTTC
TRBJ1-5,TRBD1,many,TRBV29-1,CSVDEGAGQPQHF,TGCAGCGTTGACGAGGGGGCAGGGCAGCCCCAGCATTTT
TRBJ2-1,NA,NA,TRBV11-2,CASSPTGSSYNEQFF,TGTGCCAGCAGCCCAACAGGGAGTTCCTACAATGAGCAGTTCTTC
TRBJ2-7,NA,NA,TRBV27,CASSLMARGHEQYF,TGTGCCAGCAGTTTAATGGCCAGGGGTCACGAGCAGTACTTC
TRBJ1-5,TRBD1,many,TRBV12-3/TRBV12-4,CASSHRGPQHF,TGTGCCAGCAGCCACAGGGGCCCCCAGCATTTT
TRBJ2-1,NA,few,TRBV19,CASSIRSQKHEQFF,TGTGCCAGTAGTATCCGGTCCCAGAAGCATGAGCAGTTCTTC
TRBJ2-1,NA,NA,TRBV12-3/TRBV12-4,CASAGQEQFF,TGTGCCAGCGCGGGACAGGAGCAGTTCTTC
TRBJ2-1,NA,once,TRBV6-5,CPKSFLWVYEQFF,TGTCCGAAGAGTTTTTTGTGGGTGTACGAGCAGTTCTTC
TRBJ2-7,NA,NA,TRBV24-1,CATTPPEGPNEQYF,TGTGCGACCACCCCCCCGGAGGGCCCCAACGAGCAGTACTTC
TRBJ2-1,NA,many,TRBV29-1,CSADETGLYGDEQFF,TGCAGCGCCGACGAAACAGGACTCTATGGGGATGAGCAGTTCTTC
TRBJ1-2,NA,many,TRBV29-1,CSVDSYWDMTNYGYTF,TGCAGCGTTGATTCATACTGGGACATGACTAACTATGGCTACACCTTC
TRBJ2-3,TRBD1,few,TRBV6-2/TRBV6-3,CASSRIGTGGADTQYF,TGTGCCAGCAGTCGAATCGGGACAGGGGGCGCAGATACGCAGTATTTT
TRBJ2-7,NA,many,TRBV9,CASSAQGERDEQYF,TGTGCCAGCAGCGCCCAAGGGGAACGGGACGAGCAGTACTTC
TRBJ2-7,TRBD1,few,TRBV7-2,CASSTWTGESYEQYF,TGTGCCAGCAGCACCTGGACAGGGGAATCCTACGAGCAGTACTTC
TRBJ2-2,NA,NA,TRBV6-2/TRBV6-3,CASSYISEDTGELFF,TGTGCCAGCAGTTACATATCAGAGGACACCGGGGAGCTGTTTTTT
TRBJ2-7,TRBD2,NA,TRBV20-1,CSARGSERDPYEQYF,TGCAGTGCTAGAGGGAGCGAGCGGGACCCCTACGAGCAGTACTTC
TRBJ1-1,NA,many,TRBV7-2,CASSLAVVFGENTEAFF,TGTGCCAGCAGCTTAGCGGTGGTGTTTGGAGAGAACACTGAAGCTTTCTTT
TRBJ1-4,NA,NA,TRBV28,CASRPWGSEKLFF,TGTGCCAGCAGACCGTGGGGGAGCGAAAAACTGTTTTTT
TRBJ2-4,NA,many,TRBV9,CASSVNGGTLAKNIQYF,TGTGCCAGCAGCGTAAACGGCGGGACGCTAGCCAAAAACATTCAGTACTTC
TRBJ1-1,NA,many,TRBV19,CASRANVNTEAFF,TGTGCCAGTAGGGCAAACGTGAACACTGAAGCTTTCTTT
TRBJ2-7,NA,few,TRBV6-2/TRBV6-3,CASSPTRAYEQYF,TGTGCCAGCAGTCCGACAAGGGCCTACGAGCAGTACTTC
TRBJ2-3,TRBD2,NA,TRBV7-8,CASSSHGRSGGEDTQYF,TGTGCCAGCAGCTCCCATGGGCGTAGCGGGGGGGAAGATACGCAGTATTTT
TRBJ2-7,NA,NA,TRBV6-5,CASSWAGPRASEQYF,TGTGCCAGCAGCTGGGCTGGGCCCCGGGCATCCGAGCAGTACTTC
TRBJ2-1,NA,NA,TRBV4-3,CASSQSRWLLNEQFF,TGCGCCAGCAGCCAATCCCGTTGGCTGCTCAATGAGCAGTTCTTC
TRBJ2-1,TRBD2,few,TRBV27,CASSLEREGLDEQFF,TGTGCCAGCAGTTTAGAGCGGGAGGGCCTTGATGAGCAGTTCTTC
TRBJ2-3,NA,many,TRBV29-1,CSVVGYGDTQYF,TGCAGCGTTGTGGGCTATGGGGATACGCAGTATTTT
TRBJ2-5,TRBD2,NA,TRBV4-3,CASSQGEGREPQYF,TGCGCCAGCAGCCAAGGGGAGGGGCGAGAGCCCCAGTACTTC
TRBJ2-5,TRBD2,NA,TRBV20-1,CSARGAGGGETQYF,TGCAGTGCTAGAGGAGCGGGAGGAGGGGAGACCCAGTACTTC
TRBJ2-3,TRBD2,many,TRBV23-1,CASSHPRGGRTVTDTQYF,TGCGCCAGCAGTCATCCTCGGGGCGGGAGGACGGTAACAGATACGCAGTATTTT
TRBJ2-5,NA,NA,TRBV12-3/TRBV12-4,CASSRKDGGLETQYF,TGTGCCAGCAGCCGGAAGGATGGGGGGTTGGAGACCCAGTACTTC
TRBJ1-1,NA,many,TRBV4-3,CASSRYDAGHTEAFF,TGCGCCAGCAGCCGCTACGATGCGGGGCACACTGAAGCTTTCTTT
TRBJ1-1,TRBD1,few,TRBV9,CASSASRDSSIEAFF,TGTGCCAGCAGCGCTTCCCGGGACAGCAGTATAGAAGCTTTCTTT
TRBJ2-6,NA,many,TRBV6-1,CASTKSLIGSGANVLTF,TGTGCCAGCACAAAGAGCCTGATAGGCTCTGGGGCCAACGTCCTGACTTTC
TRBJ2-7,TRBD2,NA,TRBV6-6,CASSYTGTSTYEQYF,TGTGCCAGCAGTTACACCGGGACTAGCACTTACGAGCAGTACTTC
TRBJ2-6,NA,many,TRBV12-3/TRBV12-4,CASSSRTAYSLTF,TGTGCCAGCAGTTCTAGGACGGCATATAGCCTGACTTTC
TRBJ1-1,NA,few,TRBV27,CASSLLGREAFF,TGTGCCAGCAGTTTATTGGGCAGGGAAGCTTTCTTT
TRBJ2-3,NA,NA,TRBV12-3/TRBV12-4,CASTLRWGESTDTQYF,TGTGCCAGCACCCTAAGGTGGGGGGAAAGCACAGATACGCAGTATTTT
TRBJ1-1,NA,NA,TRBV4-3,CASSQFSSGPEAFF,TGCGCCAGCAGCCAATTCTCTTCGGGCCCTGAAGCTTTCTTT
TRBJ1-1,NA,NA,TRBV27,CASRRTRGNTEAFF,TGTGCCAGCAGGAGGACAAGGGGGAACACTGAAGCTTTCTTT
TRBJ1-1,NA,many,TRBV7-2,CASSLGGLAEAFF,TGTGCCAGCAGCTTAGGCGGGTTGGCGGAAGCTTTCTTT
TRBJ2-4,NA,NA,TRBV11-2,CASSPDRVQETLAKNIQYF,TGTGCCAGCAGCCCCGACCGCGTACAAGAGACCCTAGCCAAAAACATTCAGTACTTC
TRBJ2-7,NA,many,TRBV10-3,CAISDDRSYEQYF,TGTGCCATCAGTGATGACAGATCCTACGAGCAGTACTTC
TRBJ1-4,NA,NA,TRBV27,CASSPRAAYNEKLFF,TGTGCCAGCAGTCCGCGGGCCGCCTATAATGAAAAACTGTTTTTT